This entry lists 5 T cell receptor beta chains sequenced from one sample in a study of T cell responses to AZD1222 COVID-19 vaccine (dated by TCRdb to about 2021). This specimen's time point label, interpreted: baseline before first vaccination. The library was built by means of the immunoSEQ multiplex PCR assay. TCRdb took this table from immuneACCESS and kept in-frame rearrangements with V and J called. Such tables lack part of the clones; where checked against another copy, unresolved V genes explain under half of the gap, and the rest is unexplained. The sample table shows about 140,000 clones, and 93% are seen once. The ten largest clones take up about 5% of the sample. Sequenced material: peripheral blood, taken on day 0 of AZD1222 vaccination. The receptor set was obtained from an adult in good health.

This chain connects TRBV21-1 to TRBJ1-5. TRBV21-1 constitutes a pseudogene. The CDR3 consists of 15 residues. The CDR3 spells CASSKEVHSNQPQHF. CDR3 nucleotide sequence: TGTGCCAGCAGCAAAGAAGTGCATAGCAATCAGCCCCAGCATTTT.

This clone was seen once. The chain is built from TRBV4-3 and TRBJ2-2; TRBD2 matches at 8 bases. Germline trimming cut 1 base from V and 1 base from J; bases unmatched to any gene: 2. In germline, CDR1 is LGHNA, CDR2 YSLEER. The CDR3 length is 16 residues. In DNA, the CDR3 is TGCGCCAGCAGCCAAGTAGCGGGAATGAACACCGGGGAGCTGTTTTTT. Amino acid sequence: CASSQVAGMNTGELFF.

The J gene is TRBJ1-1, the V gene TRBV29-1, with D possibly being TRBD1 (5 bases). From germline, CDR1 is SQVTM and CDR2 ANQGSEA. The length of the CDR3 is 14 residues. V was pared by 7 bases and J by 0 bases, with 15 bases between. CDR3 bases: TGCAGCGCCGACAGAGGTACACTGAACACTGAAGCTTTCTTT. Its protein product is CSADRGTLNTEAFF. Combining the CDR3 with reference TRBV29-1 and TRBJ1-1 gives the whole variable domain SAVISQKPSRDICQRGTSLTIQCQVDSQVTMMFWYRQQPGQSLTLIATANQGSEATYESGFVIDKFPISRPNLTFSTLTVSNMSPEDSSIYLCSADRGTLNTEAFFGQGTRLTVV.

The sample holds one count of this clone. The chain carries TRBV4-3 and TRBJ1-5; D call uncertain. V lost 0 bases and J 3 bases, leaving 9 bases between the germline ends. CDR1 and CDR2 (germline): LGHNA, YSLEER. CDR3 size: 15 residues. CDR3 DNA sequence: TGCGCCAGCAGCCAAGAGTATAGAACCAATCAGCCCCAGCATTTT. Amino acid sequence: CASSQEYRTNQPQHF.

The CDR3 region has the DNA TGTGCCAGCAGCCAAGCTTGCCTAATGACACCCGGGACAGGGGCTTGCACAGATACGCAGTATTTT. As protein: CASSQACLMTPGTGACTDTQYF. The chain employs TRBV14 and TRBJ2-3; 10 nucleotides agree with TRBD1. Germline V gene data show CDR1 as SGHDN and CDR2 as FVKESK. The CDR3 extends over 22 amino acids. J lost 1 base, V lost 1 base, and 20 bases had no gene match. The full variable domain, completed using reference TRBV14 and TRBJ2-3, is EAGVTQFPSHSVIEKGQTVTLRCDPISGHDNLYWYRRVMGKEIKFLLHFVKESKQDESGMPNNRFLAERTGGTYSTLKVQPAELEDSGVYFCASSQACLMTPGTGACTDTQYFGPGTRLTVL.